This T cell receptor beta chain originates from a study of cytomegalovirus exposure and HLA in healthy donors. On the study more broadly: A previous analysis identified around 120 million unique TCR beta sequences derived from approximately 190 million T cells. Study-wide points: A later analysis by the authors found several of the most significant clusters apparently linked to common viral pathogens. Likely technical artifact: a cluster of highly shared sequence variants.

Of note for this clone: Its antigen is undetermined.

The PCR employed 60 Vbeta primers together with 13 Jbeta primers. Sequencing used immunoSEQ multiplex PCR; TCRdb keeps in-frame clones, though not all of them. The sample includes approximately 150,000 clones, approximately 80% of them seen just once. The sample taken for sequencing was PBMCs. The receptor was isolated from a woman aged 40 to 50 in good health and CMV-seronegative.

CDR3 amino acids: CASSQDPPGTRVPNEQFF. In nucleotides, the CDR3 is TGCGCCAGCAGCCAAGACCCTCCCGGGACTAGGGTACCTAATGAGCAGTTCTTC. The rearrangement links TRBV4-1 to TRBJ2-1; TRBD2 matches 8 bases. The CDR3 is made up of 18 amino acids. Germline V gene sequence: CDR1 MGHRA, CDR2 YSYEKL. V shed 0 bases and J 7 bases; nucleotides not matched to a gene: 14.